One sample yielded the 3 T cell receptor beta chains listed below, sequenced in a study of T cells in women clearing cervical HPV infection. Assay: immunoSEQ multiplex PCR; the TCRdb copy retains only in-frame clones and omits some. Recorded for this sample: 25,000 to 35,000 clones. The specimen was blood buffy coat. These TCRs come from a woman aged 18-69 years with a cervical HPV16 infection that either progressed to CIN3+ or cleared (not recorded which).

As for this clone: The CDR3 end is not reached by the read, which stops 3 residues before it; the germline J gene fills it in. This chain joins TRBV28 and TRBJ1-1, with TRBD1 matching 9 bases. CDR3 length: 16 amino acids. V lost 4 bases to trimming and J lost 1 base; unmatched junction nucleotides: 7. Germline V gene lookup returns CDR1 MDHEN and CDR2 SYDVKM. CDR3 DNA (partial): TGTGCCAGCAGTTCCAATCCGGGACAGGGGAACACTGAA. This encodes CASSSNPGQGNTE. The whole CDR3 sequence is CASSSNPGQGNTEAFF.

To note about this clone: Coverage ceases 3 residues before the CDR3 finishes, and the germline J gene fills in the end. The gene calls are TRBV20-1 and TRBJ2-1; TRBD2 is a possible D gene (5 bases). V lost 7 bases and J 0 bases, leaving 13 bases between the germline ends. CDR1 and CDR2 (germline): DFQATT, SNEGSKA (reference sequence). This CDR3 has 14 residues. This chain's CDR3 is CSVETTSSYNEQFF. The CDR3 bases that were read are TGCAGTGTCGAGACTACCAGCTCCTACAATGAG.

A remark on this clone: Read sequence stops 3 residues before the CDR3 end, and the germline J gene provides the missing end. This chain links TRBV20-1 with TRBJ1-1, with D perhaps TRBD1 (6 bases). The ends were cut back, 3 bases at V and 2 bases at J, with 10 bases in the middle. From germline, CDR1 is DFQATT and CDR2 SNEGSKA (reference sequence). The CDR3 extends over 13 amino acids. The part of the CDR3 DNA that was read is TGCAGTGCTAGTGAGGGGGTTAACACTGAA. It specifies CSASEGVNTE. The entire CDR3 reads CSASEGVNTEAFF.